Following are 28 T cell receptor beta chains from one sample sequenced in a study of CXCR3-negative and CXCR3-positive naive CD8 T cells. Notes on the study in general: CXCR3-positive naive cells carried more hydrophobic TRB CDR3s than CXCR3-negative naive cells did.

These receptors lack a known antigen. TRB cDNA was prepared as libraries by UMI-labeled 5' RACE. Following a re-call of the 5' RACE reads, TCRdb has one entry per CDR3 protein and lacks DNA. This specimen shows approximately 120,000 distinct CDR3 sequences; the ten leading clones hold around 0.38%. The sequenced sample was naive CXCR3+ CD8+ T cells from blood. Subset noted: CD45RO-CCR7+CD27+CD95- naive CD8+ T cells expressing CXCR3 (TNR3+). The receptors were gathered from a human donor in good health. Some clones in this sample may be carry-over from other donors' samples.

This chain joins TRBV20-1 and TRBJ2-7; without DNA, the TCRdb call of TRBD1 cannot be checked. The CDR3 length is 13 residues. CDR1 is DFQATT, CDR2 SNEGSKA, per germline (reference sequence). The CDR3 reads CSARDAPTYEQYF.

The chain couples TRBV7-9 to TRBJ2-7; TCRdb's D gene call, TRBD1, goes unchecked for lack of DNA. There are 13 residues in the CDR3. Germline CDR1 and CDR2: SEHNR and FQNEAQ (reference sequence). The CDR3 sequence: CASSQGQTYEQYF.

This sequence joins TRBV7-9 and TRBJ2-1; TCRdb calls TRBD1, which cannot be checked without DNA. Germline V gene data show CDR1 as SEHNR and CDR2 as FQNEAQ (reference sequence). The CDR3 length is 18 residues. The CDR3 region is CASSLPSRTGIQYNEQFF. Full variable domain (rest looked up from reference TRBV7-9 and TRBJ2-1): DTGVSQNPRHKITKRGQNVTFRCDPISEHNRLYWYRQTLGQGPEFLTYFQNEAQLEKSRLLSDRFSAERPKGSFSTLEIQRTEQGDSAMYLCASSLPSRTGIQYNEQFFGPGTRLTVL.

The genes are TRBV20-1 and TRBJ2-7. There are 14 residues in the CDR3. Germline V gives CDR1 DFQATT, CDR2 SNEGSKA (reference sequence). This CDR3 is CSARFSGTTYEQYF.

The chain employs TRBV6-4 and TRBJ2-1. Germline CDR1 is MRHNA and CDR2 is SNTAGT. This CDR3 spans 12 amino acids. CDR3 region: CASSDSYNEQFF.

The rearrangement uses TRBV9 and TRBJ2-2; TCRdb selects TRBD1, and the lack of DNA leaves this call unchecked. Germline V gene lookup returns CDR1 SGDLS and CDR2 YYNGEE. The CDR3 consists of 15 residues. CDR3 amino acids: CASMTGYSNTGELFF.

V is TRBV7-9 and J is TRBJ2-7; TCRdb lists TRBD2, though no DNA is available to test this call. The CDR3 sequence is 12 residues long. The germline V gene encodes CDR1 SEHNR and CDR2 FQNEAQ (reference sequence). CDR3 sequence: CASSPLGPEQYF. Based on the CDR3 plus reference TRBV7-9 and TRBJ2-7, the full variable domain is DTGVSQNPRHKITKRGQNVTFRCDPISEHNRLYWYRQTLGQGPEFLTYFQNEAQLEKSRLLSDRFSAERPKGSFSTLEIQRTEQGDSAMYLCASSPLGPEQYFGPGTRLTVT.

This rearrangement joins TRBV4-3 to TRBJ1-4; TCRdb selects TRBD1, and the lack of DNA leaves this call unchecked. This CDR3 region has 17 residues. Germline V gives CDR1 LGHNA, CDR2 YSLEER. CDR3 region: CASSQDRGGITNEKLFF.

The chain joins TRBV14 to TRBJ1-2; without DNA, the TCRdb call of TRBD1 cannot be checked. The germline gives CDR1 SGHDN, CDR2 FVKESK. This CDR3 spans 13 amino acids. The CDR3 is CASSPLQGAGYTF.

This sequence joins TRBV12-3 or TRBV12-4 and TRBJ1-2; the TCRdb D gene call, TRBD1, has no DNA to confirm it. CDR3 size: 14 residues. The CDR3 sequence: CASNLLGQGNGYTF.

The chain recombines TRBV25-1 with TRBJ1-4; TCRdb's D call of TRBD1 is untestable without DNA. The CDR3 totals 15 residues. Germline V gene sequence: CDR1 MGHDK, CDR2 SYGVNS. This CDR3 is CASSEWNPGGEKLFF.

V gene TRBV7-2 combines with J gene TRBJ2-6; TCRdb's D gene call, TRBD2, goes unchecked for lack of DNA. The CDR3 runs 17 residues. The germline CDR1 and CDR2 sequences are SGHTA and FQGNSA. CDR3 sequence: CASSLIVVGSGANVLTF.

CDR3 sequence reads: CSAQSAGDFHEQYF. The V call is TRBV20-1, the J call TRBJ2-7; TCRdb indicates TRBD1, and absent DNA this call remains unverified. CDR1 is DFQATT and CDR2 is SNEGSKA in the germline V gene (reference sequence). The CDR3 has 14 residues.

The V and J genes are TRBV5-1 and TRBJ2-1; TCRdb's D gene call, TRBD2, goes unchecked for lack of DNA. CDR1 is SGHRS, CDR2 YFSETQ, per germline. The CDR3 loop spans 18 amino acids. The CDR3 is CASSLVGSPSGRAYEQFF.

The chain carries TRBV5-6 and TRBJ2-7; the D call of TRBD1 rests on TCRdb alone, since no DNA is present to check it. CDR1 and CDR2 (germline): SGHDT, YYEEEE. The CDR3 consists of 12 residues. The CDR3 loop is CASSAGTYEQYF.

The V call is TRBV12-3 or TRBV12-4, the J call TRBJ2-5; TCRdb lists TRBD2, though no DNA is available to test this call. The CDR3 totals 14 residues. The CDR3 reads CASTTPGLQETQYF.

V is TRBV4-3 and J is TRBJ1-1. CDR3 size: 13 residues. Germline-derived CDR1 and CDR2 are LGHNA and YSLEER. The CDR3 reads CASSPDLNTEAFF.

CDR3 region: CASSQPSGGYNSPLHF. V is TRBV7-8 and J is TRBJ1-6. Germline V gene sequence: CDR1 SGHVS, CDR2 FQNEAQ. CDR3 length: 16 residues.

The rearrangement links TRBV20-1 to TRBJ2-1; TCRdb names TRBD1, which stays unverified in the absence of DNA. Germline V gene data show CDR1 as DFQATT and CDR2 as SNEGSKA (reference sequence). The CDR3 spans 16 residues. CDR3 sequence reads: CSAPRGWGADFNEQFF.

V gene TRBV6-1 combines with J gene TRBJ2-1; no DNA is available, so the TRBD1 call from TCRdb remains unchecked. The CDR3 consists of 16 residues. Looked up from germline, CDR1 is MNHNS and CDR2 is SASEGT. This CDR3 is CASRIPGQGVSNEQFF.

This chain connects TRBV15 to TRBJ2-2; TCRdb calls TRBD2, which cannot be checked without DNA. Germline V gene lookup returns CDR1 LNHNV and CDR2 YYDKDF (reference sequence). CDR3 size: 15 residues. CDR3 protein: CATSRDLGRAGELFF.

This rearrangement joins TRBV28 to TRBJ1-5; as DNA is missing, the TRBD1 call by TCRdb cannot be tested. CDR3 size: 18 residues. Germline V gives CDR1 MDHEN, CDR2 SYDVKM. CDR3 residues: CASIPLKGRLYSNQPQHF.

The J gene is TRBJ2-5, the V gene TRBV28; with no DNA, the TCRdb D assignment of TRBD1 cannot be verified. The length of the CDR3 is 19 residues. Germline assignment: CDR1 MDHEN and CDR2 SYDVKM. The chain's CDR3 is CASSLWGQGALPAQWAQYF.

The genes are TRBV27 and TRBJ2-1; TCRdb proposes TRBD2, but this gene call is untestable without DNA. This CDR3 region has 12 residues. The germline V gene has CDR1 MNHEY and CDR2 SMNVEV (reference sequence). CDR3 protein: CASSFPAGGQFF.

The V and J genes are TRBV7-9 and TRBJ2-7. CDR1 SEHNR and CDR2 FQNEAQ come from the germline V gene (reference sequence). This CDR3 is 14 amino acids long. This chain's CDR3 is CASSSTPDPYEQYF.

This CDR3 reads CASSYGPYEQYF. The rearrangement links TRBV6-2 or TRBV6-3 to TRBJ2-7. The V gene's germline CDR1 is MNHEY and CDR2 SVGEGT. This CDR3 spans 12 amino acids.

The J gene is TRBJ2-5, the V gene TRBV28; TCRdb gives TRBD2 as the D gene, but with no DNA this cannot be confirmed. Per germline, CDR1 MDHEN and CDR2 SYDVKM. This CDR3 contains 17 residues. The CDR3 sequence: CASTPRPSSHLQETQYF.

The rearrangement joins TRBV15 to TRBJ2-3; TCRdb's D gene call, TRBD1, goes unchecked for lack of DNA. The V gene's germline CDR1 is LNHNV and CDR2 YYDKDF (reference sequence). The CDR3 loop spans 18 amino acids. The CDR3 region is CATSRRPTTYIRTDTQYF.